This TCR beta chain emerged from a study of radiotherapy plus CTLA-4 blockade in lung cancer. Study as a whole: Of the patients, roughly 17% showed objective responses and roughly 30% attained disease control.

Overall study results and limits: Tumor-derived TCR clones expanded in blood after radiotherapy plus ipilimumab. The best predictor of response was reported to be early blood T cell clone dynamics, with interferon-beta.

Focal radiation plus CTLA-4 blockade with ipilimumab was given to patients with chemo-refractory metastatic non-small-cell lung cancer. Per germline, CDR1 SGDLS and CDR2 YYNGEE. Germline trimming cut 0 bases from V and 7 bases from J; bases unmatched to any gene: 3. This CDR3 is built from 14 residues. Comment on this clone: The antigen is undetermined.

Assay: immunoSEQ multiplex PCR; the TCRdb copy retains only in-frame clones and omits some. This sample has 25,000 to 35,000 clones, with about 81% found just once. This TCR was sampled from a human donor with non-small cell lung cancer that progressed on radiotherapy plus ipilimumab. The source material was peripheral blood, sampled from a patient treated with radiotherapy plus ipilimumab. V is TRBV9 and J is TRBJ1-4; 7 bases map to TRBD1. As DNA, the CDR3 is TGTGCCAGCAGCGTAGCCGGGACAGCTGAAAAACTGTTTTTT. This codes for CASSVAGTAEKLFF.